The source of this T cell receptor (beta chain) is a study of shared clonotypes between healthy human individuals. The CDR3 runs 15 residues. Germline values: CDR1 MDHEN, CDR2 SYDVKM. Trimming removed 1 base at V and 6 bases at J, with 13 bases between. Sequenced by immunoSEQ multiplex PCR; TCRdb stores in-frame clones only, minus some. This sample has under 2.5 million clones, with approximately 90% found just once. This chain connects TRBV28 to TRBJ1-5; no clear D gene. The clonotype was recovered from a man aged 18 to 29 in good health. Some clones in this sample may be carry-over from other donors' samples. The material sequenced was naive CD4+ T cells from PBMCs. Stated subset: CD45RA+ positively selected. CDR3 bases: TGTGCCAGCAGTTTATCTACCTCGGGGATTCAGCCCCAGCATTTT. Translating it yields CASSLSTSGIQPQHF.